This T cell receptor beta chain is drawn from a study of blood T cell repertoires in COVID-19 (dated by TCRdb to about 2020). Context from the whole study: Samples covering the acute and convalescent phases of COVID-19 were provided by collaborators in the United States, Italy and Spain. The dataset comprised deeply sampled blood TCRbeta repertoires from subjects exposed to, actively infected with, or recovered from COVID-19. Samples came from the ongoing ImmuneRACE study (first 160 participants) plus 1,254 subjects from 6 global collaborators. A freely available public database, intended as a resource for researchers studying the immune response to SARS-CoV-2, is where the repertoires were released. HLA class I and class II types, where available, came from metadata supplied by the sample provider rather than from assay-based typing. The prospective study material was composed of cDNA or gDNA derived from T cells, B-cell-depleted T cells, or PBMCs. Sample metadata almost always included a de-identified subject ID, COVID-19 status, age in years and sex.

From cysteine to phenylalanine, the CDR3 is 15 amino acids long. The DNA shown is the 45-base CDR3, in frame from base 1. CDR1 is given as LGHDT and CDR2 as YNNKEL, both from the germline V gene (reference sequence). V lost 3 bases and J lost 5 bases, and the count of bases not matched to a germline gene is 7. TCRbeta CDR3 regions were amplified from genomic DNA by means of the immunoSEQ Assay, a bias-controlled multiplex PCR. The published analysis was carried out like this. Within the assay, amplification of reference gene primers was used to estimate how many nucleated cells each sample contained. To quantify the absolute abundance of each unique TCRbeta CDR3 rearrangement, sequence reads were collapsed and filtered. Productive Simpson clonality was computed per sample as the square root of Simpson's diversity index over productive rearrangements. Held by TCRdb, this immuneACCESS table contains in-frame sequences only and omits some clones. Under half of the omission traces to an unresolved V gene where checked; the cause of the rest is unknown. Clonal size and the V and J genes are those of that table, whereas D and trimming came from the DNA. Here the sample has around 140,000 clones; 89% occur a single time. Around 1.5% of the sample belongs to the ten largest clones.

Whole blood was collected in K2EDTA tubes by collaborating institutions according to the institutions' own protocols. Collaborator samples were shipped for TCRbeta analysis as frozen whole blood, isolated PBMCs, or DNA extracted from either sample type. This clone was seen only once. The specificity of this receptor is unknown. No per-base quality is available; no much larger clone lies one base away. Results and caveats for the whole study, not just this receptor: How much clinical and demographic metadata was included differed by source and by participant, and the metadata was provided uncurated.

Sequencing was performed on peripheral blood. The sequence came from a human donor in a cohort sampled during active COVID-19. The sequence is built from TRBV3-1 (or the pseudogene TRBV3-2) and TRBJ2-5; a stretch of 9 junction bases matches TRBD2. CDR3 sequence: CASSQLGLAWETQYF. The sequence in DNA is TGTGCCAGCAGCCAGTTGGGACTAGCATGGGAGACCCAGTACTTC.